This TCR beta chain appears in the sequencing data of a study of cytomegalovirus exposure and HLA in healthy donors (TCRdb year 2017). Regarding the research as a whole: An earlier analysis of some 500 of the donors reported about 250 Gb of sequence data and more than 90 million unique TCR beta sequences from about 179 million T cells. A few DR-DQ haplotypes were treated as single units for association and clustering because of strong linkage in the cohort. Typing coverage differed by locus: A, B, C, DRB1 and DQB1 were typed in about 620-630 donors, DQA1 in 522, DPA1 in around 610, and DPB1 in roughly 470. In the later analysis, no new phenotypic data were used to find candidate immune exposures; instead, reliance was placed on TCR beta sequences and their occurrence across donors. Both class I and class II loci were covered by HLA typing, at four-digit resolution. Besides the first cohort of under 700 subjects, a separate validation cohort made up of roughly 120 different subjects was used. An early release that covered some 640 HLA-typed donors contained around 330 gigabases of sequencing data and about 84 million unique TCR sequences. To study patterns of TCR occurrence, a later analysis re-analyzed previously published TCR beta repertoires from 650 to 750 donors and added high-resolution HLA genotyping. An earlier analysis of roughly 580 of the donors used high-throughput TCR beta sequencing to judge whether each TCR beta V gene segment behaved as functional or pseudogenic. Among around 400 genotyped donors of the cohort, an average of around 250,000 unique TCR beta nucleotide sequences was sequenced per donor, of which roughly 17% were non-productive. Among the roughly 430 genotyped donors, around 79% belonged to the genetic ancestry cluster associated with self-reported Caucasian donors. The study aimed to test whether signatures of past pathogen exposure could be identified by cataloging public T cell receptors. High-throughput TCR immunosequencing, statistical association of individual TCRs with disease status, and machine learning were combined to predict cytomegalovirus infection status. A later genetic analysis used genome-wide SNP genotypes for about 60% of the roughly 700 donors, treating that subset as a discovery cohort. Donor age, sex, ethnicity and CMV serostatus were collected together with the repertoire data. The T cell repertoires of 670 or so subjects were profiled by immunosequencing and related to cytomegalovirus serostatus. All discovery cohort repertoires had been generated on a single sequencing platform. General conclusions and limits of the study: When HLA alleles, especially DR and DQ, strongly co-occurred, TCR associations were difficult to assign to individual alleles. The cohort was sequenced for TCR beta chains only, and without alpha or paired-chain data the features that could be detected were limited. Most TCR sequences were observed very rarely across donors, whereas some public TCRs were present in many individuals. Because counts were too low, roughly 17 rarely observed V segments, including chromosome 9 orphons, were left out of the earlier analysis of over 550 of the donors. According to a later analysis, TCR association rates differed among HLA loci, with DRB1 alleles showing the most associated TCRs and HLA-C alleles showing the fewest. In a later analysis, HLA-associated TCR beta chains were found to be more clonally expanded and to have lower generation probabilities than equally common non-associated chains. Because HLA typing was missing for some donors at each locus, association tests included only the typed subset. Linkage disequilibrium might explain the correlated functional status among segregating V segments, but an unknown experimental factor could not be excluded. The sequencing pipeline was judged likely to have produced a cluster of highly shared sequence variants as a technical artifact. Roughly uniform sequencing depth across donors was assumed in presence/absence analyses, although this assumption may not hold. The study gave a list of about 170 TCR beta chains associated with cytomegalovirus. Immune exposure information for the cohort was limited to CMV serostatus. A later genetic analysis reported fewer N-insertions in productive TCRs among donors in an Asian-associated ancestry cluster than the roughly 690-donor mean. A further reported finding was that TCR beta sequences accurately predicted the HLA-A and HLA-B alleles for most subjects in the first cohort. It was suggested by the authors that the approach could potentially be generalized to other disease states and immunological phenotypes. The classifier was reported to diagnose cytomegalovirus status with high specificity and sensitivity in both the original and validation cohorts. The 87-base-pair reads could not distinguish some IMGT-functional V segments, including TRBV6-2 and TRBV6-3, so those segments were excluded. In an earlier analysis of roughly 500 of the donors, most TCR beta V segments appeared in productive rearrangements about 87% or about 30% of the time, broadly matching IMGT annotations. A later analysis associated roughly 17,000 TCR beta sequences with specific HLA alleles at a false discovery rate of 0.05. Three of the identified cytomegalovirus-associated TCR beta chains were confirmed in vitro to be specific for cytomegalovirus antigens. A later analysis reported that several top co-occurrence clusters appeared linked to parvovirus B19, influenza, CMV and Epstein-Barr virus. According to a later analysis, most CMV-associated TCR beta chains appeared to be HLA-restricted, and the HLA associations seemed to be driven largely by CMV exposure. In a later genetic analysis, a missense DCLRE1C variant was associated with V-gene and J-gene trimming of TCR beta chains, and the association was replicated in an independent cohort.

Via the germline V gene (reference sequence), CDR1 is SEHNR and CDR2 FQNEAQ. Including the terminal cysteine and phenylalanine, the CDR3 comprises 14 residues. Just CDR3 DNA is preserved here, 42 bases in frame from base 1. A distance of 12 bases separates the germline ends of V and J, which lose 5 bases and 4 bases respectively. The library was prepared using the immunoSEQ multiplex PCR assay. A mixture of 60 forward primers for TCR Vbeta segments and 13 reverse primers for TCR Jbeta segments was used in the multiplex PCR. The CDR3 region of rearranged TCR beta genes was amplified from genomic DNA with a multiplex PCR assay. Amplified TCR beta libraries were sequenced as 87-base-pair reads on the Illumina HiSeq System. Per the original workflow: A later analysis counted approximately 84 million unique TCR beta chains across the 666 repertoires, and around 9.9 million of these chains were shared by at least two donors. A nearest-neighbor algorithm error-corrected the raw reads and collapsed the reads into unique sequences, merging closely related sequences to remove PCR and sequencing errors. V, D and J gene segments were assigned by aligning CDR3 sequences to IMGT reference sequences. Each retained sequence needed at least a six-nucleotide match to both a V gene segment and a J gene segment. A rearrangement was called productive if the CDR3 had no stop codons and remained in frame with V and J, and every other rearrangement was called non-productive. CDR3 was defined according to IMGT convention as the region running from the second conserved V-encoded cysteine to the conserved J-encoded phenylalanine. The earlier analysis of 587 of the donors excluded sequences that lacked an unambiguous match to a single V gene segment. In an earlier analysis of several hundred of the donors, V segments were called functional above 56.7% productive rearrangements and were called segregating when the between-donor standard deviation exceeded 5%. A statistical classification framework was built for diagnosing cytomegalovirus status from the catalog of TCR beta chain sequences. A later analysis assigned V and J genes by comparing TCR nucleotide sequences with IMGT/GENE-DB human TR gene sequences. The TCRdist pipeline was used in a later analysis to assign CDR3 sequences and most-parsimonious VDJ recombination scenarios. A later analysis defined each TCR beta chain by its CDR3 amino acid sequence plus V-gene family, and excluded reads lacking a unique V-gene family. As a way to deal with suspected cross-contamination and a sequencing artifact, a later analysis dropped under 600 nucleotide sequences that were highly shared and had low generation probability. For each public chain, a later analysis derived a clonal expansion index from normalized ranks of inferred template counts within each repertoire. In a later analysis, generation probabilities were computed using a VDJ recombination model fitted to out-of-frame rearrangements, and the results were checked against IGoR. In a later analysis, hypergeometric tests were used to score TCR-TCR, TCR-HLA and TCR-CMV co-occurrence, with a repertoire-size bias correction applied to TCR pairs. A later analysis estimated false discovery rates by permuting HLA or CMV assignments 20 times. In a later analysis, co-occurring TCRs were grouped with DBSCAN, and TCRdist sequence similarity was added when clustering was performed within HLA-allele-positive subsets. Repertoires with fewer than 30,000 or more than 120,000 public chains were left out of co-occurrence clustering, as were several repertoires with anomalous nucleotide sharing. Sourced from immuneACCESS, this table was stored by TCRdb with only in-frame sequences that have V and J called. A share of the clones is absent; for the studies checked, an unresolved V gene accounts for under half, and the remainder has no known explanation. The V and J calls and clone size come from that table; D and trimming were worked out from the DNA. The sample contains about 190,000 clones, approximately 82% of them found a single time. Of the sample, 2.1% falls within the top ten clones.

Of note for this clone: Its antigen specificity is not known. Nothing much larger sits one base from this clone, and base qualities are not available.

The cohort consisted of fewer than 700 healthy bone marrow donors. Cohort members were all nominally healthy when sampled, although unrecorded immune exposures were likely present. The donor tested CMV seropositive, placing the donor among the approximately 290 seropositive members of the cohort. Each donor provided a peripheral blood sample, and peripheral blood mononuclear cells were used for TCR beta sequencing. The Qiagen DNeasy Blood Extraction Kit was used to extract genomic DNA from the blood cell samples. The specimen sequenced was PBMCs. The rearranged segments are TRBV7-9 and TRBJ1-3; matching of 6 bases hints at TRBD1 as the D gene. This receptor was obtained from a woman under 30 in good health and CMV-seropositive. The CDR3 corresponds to CASSPGQPGNTIYF. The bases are TGTGCCAGCAGCCCCGGACAGCCAGGAAACACCATATATTTT. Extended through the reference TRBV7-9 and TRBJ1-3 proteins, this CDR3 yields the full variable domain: DTGVSQNPRHKITKRGQNVTFRCDPISEHNRLYWYRQTLGQGPEFLTYFQNEAQLEKSRLLSDRFSAERPKGSFSTLEIQRTEQGDSAMYLCASSPGQPGNTIYFGEGSWLTVV.